The 17 T cell receptor beta chains given below trace back to one sample, sequenced in a study of blood T cell repertoires in COVID-19. Generated by immunoSEQ multiplex PCR, the TCRdb table keeps only in-frame clones and is missing some. Of approximately 210,000 clones listed, 86% are singletons. Sequencing was done on a sample of peripheral blood. Source of these receptors: a man under 40 who had recovered from COVID-19.

The rearrangement joins TRBV7-2 to TRBJ1-5, with D possibly TRBD1 on 5 matching bases. CDR3 size: 14 residues. The germline CDR1 and CDR2 sequences are SGHTA and FQGNSA. Between the trimmed V and J ends, which lost 0 bases and 6 bases, there was a span of 9 bases. CDR3 sequence: CASSLAGASQPQHF. The CDR3 bases are TGTGCCAGCAGCTTAGCAGGGGCAAGTCAGCCCCAGCATTTT.

The chain recombines TRBV5-1 with TRBJ2-3; TRBD1 matches 11 bases. Per germline, CDR1 SGHRS and CDR2 YFSETQ. The V gene end was trimmed by 3 bases and the J gene end by 6 bases; junction bases not matched to a gene: 9. The CDR3 covers 16 residues. CDR3 in amino acids: CASSWLGQGAGDTQYF. CDR3 in DNA: TGCGCCAGCAGCTGGCTCGGACAGGGGGCCGGGGATACGCAGTATTTT.

The rearrangement uses TRBV10-3 and TRBJ2-7, with unresolved D. Per germline, CDR1 ENHRY and CDR2 SYGVKD. The CDR3 contains 14 residues. V dropped 3 bases and J dropped 0 bases, with 9 bases sitting between them. As DNA, the CDR3 is TGTGCCATCAGTGACAACCTGAGCTCCTACGAGCAGTACTTC. Translation gives CAISDNLSSYEQYF.

The rearrangement joins TRBV24-1 to TRBJ1-5; 8 bases agree with TRBD1. Germline CDR1 KGHDR, CDR2 SFDVKD. V trimming: 9 bases; J trimming: 6 bases; junction bases outside the gene matches: 9. The CDR3 length is 14 residues. The CDR3 sequence is CATAGQGSSQPQHF. CDR3 DNA: TGTGCCACCGCCGGACAGGGCTCGAGTCAGCCCCAGCATTTT.

The V call is TRBV18, the J call TRBJ1-4; 8 bases align to TRBD1. This CDR3 comprises 18 residues. The V gene end was trimmed by 3 bases and the J gene end by 3 bases; junction bases not matched to a gene: 12. Germline V gene lookup returns CDR1 KGHSH and CDR2 LQKENI. The CDR3 coding sequence is TGTGCCAGCTCACCTGTCGCCACAGGGGGTGCGGCTAATGAAAAACTGTTTTTT. This translates into CASSPVATGGAANEKLFF.

The CDR3 is CASSERPGTSGGSSYNEQFF. DNA for the CDR3: TGTGCCAGCAGTGAAAGGCCCGGGACTAGCGGAGGGAGCTCCTACAATGAGCAGTTCTTC. This rearrangement joins TRBV6-1 to TRBJ2-1; 11 nucleotides line up with TRBD2. Looked up from germline, CDR1 is MNHNS and CDR2 is SASEGT. V dropped 2 bases and J dropped 0; count of bases not matched to a gene: 12. The CDR3 consists of 20 residues.

This chain joins TRBV24-1 and TRBJ2-3, with 8 bases lining up with TRBD1. This CDR3 is built from 16 residues. Per germline, CDR1 KGHDR and CDR2 SFDVKD. The J segment lost 5 bases and the V segment lost 3 bases, leaving 9 bases of the junction unmatched. CDR3 coding DNA: TGTGCCACCAGTGATCCCGGACAGGGAAACCGAGATACGCAGTATTTT. Translation gives CATSDPGQGNRDTQYF.

This chain's CDR3 is CASSLVGRETEAFF. CDR3 coding DNA: TGTGCCAGCAGCTTAGTCGGGCGGGAAACTGAAGCTTTCTTT. The V and J genes are TRBV7-2 and TRBJ1-1; D gene unclear. Germline values: CDR1 SGHTA, CDR2 FQGNSA. V shed 1 base and J shed 5 bases, with 11 bases lying between them. This CDR3 is 14 amino acids long.

The chain has TRBV5-1 and TRBJ1-5; tentative D call: TRBD1 (5 bases). Trimming took 5 bases from V and 3 from J, leaving 12 bases between them. Germline CDR1 SGHRS, CDR2 YFSETQ. This CDR3 has 14 amino acids. CDR3 in amino acids: CASSDLGDNQPQHF. The DNA of the CDR3 is TGCGCCAGCAGTGATTTAGGGGACAATCAGCCCCAGCATTTT.

This clone was counted a few times. The V call is TRBV15, the J call TRBJ1-1; D is unclear. The CDR3 spans 17 residues. Trimming left V 2 bases short and J 2 bases short, with 18 bases between. The germline CDR1 and CDR2 sequences are LNHNV and YYDKDF (reference sequence). The CDR3 coding sequence is TGTGCCACCAGCAGATCCCTACCGTCCGGGATTAACACTGAAGCTTTCTTT. Translating gives CATSRSLPSGINTEAFF.

The chain employs TRBV15 and TRBJ1-6; D is uncertain. The CDR3 contains 16 residues. Germline V gene lookup returns CDR1 LNHNV and CDR2 YYDKDF (reference sequence). Trimming removed 1 base at V and 0 bases at J, with 7 bases between. CDR3 DNA: TGTGCCACCAGCAGAGCGGGGAGCTCCTATAATTCACCCCTCCACTTT. This gives the protein CATSRAGSSYNSPLHF. Combining the CDR3 with reference TRBV15 and TRBJ1-6 gives the whole variable domain DAMVIQNPRYQVTQFGKPVTLSCSQTLNHNVMYWYQQKSSQAPKLLFHYYDKDFNNEADTPDNFQSRRPNTSFCFLDIRSPGLGDTAMYLCATSRAGSSYNSPLHFGNGTRLTVT.

The V gene is TRBV4-1, the J gene TRBJ1-2, with 9 bases lining up with TRBD1. Unmatched junction bases numbered 5, after V lost 5 bases and J lost 4 bases. Germline V CDR1 and CDR2: MGHRA, YSYEKL. This CDR3 comprises 14 residues. The CDR3 nucleotides read TGCGCCAGCAGCGCGGACAGGGGTCTCTATGGCTACACCTTC. It yields the protein CASSADRGLYGYTF.

The V call is TRBV6-5, the J call TRBJ1-6; D gene unclear. V shed 0 bases and J shed 9 bases, with 15 bases lying between them. The CDR3 is made up of 16 amino acids. Looked up from germline, CDR1 is MNHEY and CDR2 is SVGAGI. The CDR3 loop is CASSYSRASGISPLHF. CDR3 in DNA: TGTGCCAGCAGTTACTCGAGGGCCTCTGGGATTTCACCCCTCCACTTT.

This rearrangement joins TRBV10-2 to TRBJ2-7; D is undetermined. This CDR3 contains 13 residues. Germline assignment: CDR1 WSHSY and CDR2 SAAADI. Trimming removed 6 bases from V and 4 bases from J, with 13 bases in between. CDR3 in amino acids: CASSQRAPYEQYF. The DNA of the CDR3 is TGCGCCAGCAGCCAACGAGCCCCGTACGAGCAGTACTTC.

The chain uses TRBV7-9 and TRBJ2-2, with TRBD1 matching over 10 bases. CDR1 and CDR2 (germline): SEHNR, FQNEAQ (reference sequence). With 5 bases clipped from V and 5 bases from J, the junction kept 11 bases outside the gene matches. CDR3 length: 17 amino acids. The CDR3 DNA follows: TGTGCCAGCAGCCACCGACAGGGGGCGCGGGGAACCGGGGAGCTGTTTTTT. Its protein is CASSHRQGARGTGELFF.

The chain carries TRBV7-2 and TRBJ1-1, with 7 nucleotides matching TRBD1. The CDR3 has 12 amino acids. CDR1 is SGHTA, CDR2 FQGNSA, per germline. After removal of 6 bases from V and 4 bases from J, the junction contained 2 bases not matched to a gene. The CDR3 reads CASSHRGTEAFF. The CDR3 region has the DNA TGTGCCAGCAGTCACAGGGGCACTGAAGCTTTCTTT. Together with reference TRBV7-2 and TRBJ1-1, the CDR3 gives the full variable domain: GAGVSQSPSNKVTEKGKDVELRCDPISGHTALYWYRQSLGQGLEFLIYFQGNSAPDKSGLPSDRFSAERTGGSVSTLTIQRTQQEDSAVYLCASSHRGTEAFFGQGTRLTVV.

This clone was seen once. The gene calls are TRBV12-3 or TRBV12-4 and TRBJ2-1; D is possibly TRBD1 (6 bases). V was cut by 5 bases and J by 11 bases, with 10 bases left in between. The CDR3 covers 11 residues. CDR3 residues: CASSLGQKQFF. The CDR3 DNA is TGTGCCAGCAGTCTTGGACAGAAGCAGTTCTTC.